This T cell receptor (beta chain) was sequenced in a study of blood T cell repertoires in COVID-19. On the study more broadly: Nucleic acid was either cDNA or gDNA, and it came from T cells, B-cell-depleted T cells, or PBMCs.

Original processing methods: Estimation of nucleated cell counts was performed using reference gene primer amplification. This table comes from immunoSEQ multiplex PCR, and its TCRdb copy is limited to in-frame clones, with some not included. The V and J calls and the clone size are those of that table, but D and trimming were determined from the DNA. The table has approximately 100,000 clones, about 82% seen once. V was pared by 5 bases and J by 8 bases, with 6 bases of the junction left unmatched. The CDR3 sequence is 13 residues long. Germline V CDR1 and CDR2: MDHEN, SYDVKM. The TCR sequence derives from an elderly man with COVID-19, enrolled during active disease. The rearrangement uses TRBV28 and TRBJ1-5, with TRBD1 matching 7 bases. The material sequenced was peripheral blood. CDR3 amino acids: CASSVLTGEPQHF. CDR3 nucleotide sequence: TGTGCCAGCAGTGTATTAACAGGGGAGCCCCAGCATTTT.